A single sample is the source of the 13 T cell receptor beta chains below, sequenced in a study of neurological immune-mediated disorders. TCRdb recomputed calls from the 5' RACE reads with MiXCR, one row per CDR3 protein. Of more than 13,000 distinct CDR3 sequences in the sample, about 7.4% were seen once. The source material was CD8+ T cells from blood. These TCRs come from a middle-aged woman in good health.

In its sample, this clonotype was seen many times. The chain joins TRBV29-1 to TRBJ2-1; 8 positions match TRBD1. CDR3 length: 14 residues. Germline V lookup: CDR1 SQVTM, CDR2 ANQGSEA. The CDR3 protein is CSSTGTGEYNEQFF. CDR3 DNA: TGCAGTTCCACCGGGACAGGAGAATACAATGAGCAGTTCTTC.

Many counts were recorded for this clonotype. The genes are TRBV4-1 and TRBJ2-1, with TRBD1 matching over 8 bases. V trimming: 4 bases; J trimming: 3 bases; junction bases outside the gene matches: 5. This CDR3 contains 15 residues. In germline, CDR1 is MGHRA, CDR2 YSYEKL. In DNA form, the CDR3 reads TGCGCCAGCAGCCCCCGACAGGGGTACTACAATGAGCAGTTCTTC. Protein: CASSPRQGYYNEQFF.

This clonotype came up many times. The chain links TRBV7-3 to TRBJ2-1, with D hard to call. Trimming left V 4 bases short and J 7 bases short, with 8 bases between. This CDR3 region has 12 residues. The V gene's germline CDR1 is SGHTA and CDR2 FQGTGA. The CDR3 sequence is CASSSSPNEQFF. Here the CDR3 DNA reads TGTGCCAGCAGCTCCTCCCCTAATGAGCAGTTCTTC.

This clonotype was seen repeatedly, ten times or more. The CDR3 region has the DNA TGCGCCAGCAGCCAACCCTTGTCGGGAGGCTACACCTTC. Protein sequence: CASSQPLSGGYTF. The chain links TRBV4-1 to TRBJ1-2; D is uncertain. The CDR3 is 13 amino acids. Trimming pared 2 bases from V and 8 bases from J, leaving 12 bases between. Germline V gene lookup returns CDR1 MGHRA and CDR2 YSYEKL.

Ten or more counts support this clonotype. CDR3 in amino acids: CASYRGREYTDTQYF. CDR3 in DNA: TGTGCCAGCTACCGGGGCCGGGAATACACAGATACGCAGTATTTT. The rearrangement uses TRBV12-3 or TRBV12-4 and TRBJ2-3, with D possibly called TRBD1 or TRBD2 (5 bases each). V was clipped by 8 bases and J by 2 bases, with 17 bases between them. The CDR3 has 15 residues.

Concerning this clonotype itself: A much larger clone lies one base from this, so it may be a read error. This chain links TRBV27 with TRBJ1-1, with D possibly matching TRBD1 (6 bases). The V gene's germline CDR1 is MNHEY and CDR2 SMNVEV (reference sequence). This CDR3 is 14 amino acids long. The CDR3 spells CSSGSDRLNTEAFF. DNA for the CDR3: TGTTCCAGTGGATCTGACAGGCTGAACACTGAAGCTTTCTTT.

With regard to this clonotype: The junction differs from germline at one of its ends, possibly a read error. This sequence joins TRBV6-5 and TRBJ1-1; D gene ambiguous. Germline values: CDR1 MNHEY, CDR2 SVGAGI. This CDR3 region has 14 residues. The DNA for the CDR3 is TGTGCCAACAGTTACTCCGGGCGGTCGGGGGAAGCTTTCTTT. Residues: CANSYSGRSGEAFF.

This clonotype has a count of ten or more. Written as DNA, the CDR3 is TGTGCCAGCAGCCAACTAGGGGCTAGGAACCACTTT. Translated: CASSQLGARNHF. The chain combines TRBV11-3 with TRBJ1-6; D may be TRBD1 (5 bases). Trimming cost V 5 bases and J 18 bases, with 17 bases left between them. This CDR3 has 12 residues. Germline V gives CDR1 SGHNT, CDR2 YENEEA.

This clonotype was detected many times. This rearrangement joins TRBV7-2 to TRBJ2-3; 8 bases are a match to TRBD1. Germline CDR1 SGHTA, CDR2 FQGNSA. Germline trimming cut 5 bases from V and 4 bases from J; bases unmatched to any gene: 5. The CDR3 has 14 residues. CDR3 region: CASSLQGASDTQYF. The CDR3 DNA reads TGTGCCAGCAGCCTCCAGGGGGCATCAGATACGCAGTATTTT. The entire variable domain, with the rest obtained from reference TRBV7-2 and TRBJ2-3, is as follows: GAGVSQSPSNKVTEKGKDVELRCDPISGHTALYWYRQSLGQGLEFLIYFQGNSAPDKSGLPSDRFSAERTGGSVSTLTIQRTQQEDSAVYLCASSLQGASDTQYFGPGTRLTVL.

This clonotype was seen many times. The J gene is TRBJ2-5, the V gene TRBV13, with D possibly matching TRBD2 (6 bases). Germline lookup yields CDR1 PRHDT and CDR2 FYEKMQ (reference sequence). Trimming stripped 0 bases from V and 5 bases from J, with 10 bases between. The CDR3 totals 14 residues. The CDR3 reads CASSLGGGVETQYF. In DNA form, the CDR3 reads TGTGCCAGCAGCTTAGGCGGGGGTGTGGAGACCCAGTACTTC.

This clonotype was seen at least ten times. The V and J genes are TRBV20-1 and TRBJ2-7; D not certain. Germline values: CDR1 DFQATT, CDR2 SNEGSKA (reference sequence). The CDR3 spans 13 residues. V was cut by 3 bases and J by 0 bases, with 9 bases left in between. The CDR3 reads CSASGDTSYEQYF. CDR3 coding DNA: TGCAGTGCTAGCGGAGACACCTCCTACGAGCAGTACTTC.

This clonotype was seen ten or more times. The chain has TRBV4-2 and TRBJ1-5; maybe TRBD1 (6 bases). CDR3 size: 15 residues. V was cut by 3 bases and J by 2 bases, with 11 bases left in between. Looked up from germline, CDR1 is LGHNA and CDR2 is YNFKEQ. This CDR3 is CASSQFEGGNQPQHF. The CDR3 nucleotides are TGTGCCAGCAGCCAGTTTGAGGGGGGCAATCAGCCCCAGCATTTT.

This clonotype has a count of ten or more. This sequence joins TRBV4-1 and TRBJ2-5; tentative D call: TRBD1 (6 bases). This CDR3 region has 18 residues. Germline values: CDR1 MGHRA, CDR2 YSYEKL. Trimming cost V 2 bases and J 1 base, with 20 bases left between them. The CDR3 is CASSQSLMGAAIQETQYF. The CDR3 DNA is TGCGCCAGCAGCCAATCCCTGATGGGGGCGGCGATCCAAGAGACCCAGTACTTC.